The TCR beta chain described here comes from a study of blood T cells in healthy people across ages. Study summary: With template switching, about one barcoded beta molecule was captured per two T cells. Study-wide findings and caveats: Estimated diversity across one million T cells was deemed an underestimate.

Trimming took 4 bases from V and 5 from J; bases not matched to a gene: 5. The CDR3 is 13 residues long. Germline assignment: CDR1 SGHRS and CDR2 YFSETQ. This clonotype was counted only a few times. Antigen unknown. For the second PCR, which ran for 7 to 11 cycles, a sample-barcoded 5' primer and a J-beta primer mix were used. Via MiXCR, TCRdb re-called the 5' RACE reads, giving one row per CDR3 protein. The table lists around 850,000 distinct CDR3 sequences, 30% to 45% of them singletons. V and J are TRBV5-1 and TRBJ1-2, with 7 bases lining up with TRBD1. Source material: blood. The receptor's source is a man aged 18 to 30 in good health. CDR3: CASSAGTEYGYTF. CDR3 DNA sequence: TGCGCCAGCAGCGCGGGGACAGAATATGGCTACACCTTC.